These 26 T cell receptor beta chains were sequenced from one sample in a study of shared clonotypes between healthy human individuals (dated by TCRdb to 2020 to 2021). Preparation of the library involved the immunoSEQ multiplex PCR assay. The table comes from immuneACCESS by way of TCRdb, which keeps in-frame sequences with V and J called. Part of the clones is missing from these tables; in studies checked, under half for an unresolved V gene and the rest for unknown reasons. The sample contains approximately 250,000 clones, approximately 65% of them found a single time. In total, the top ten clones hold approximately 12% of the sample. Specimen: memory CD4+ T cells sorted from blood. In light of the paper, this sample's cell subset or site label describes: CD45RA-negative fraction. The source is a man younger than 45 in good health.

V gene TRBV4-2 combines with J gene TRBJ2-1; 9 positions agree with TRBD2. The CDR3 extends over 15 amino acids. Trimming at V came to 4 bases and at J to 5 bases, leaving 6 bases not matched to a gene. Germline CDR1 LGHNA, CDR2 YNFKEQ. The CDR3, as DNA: TGTGCCAGCAGCCCCGGGACTAGCTTAAACAATGAGCAGTTCTTC. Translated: CASSPGTSLNNEQFF.

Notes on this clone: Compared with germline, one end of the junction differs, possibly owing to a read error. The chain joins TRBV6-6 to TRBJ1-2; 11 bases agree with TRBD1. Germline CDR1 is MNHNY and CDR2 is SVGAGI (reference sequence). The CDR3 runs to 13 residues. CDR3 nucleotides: TGTGCCAGCAGTTCGCGGACAGGGGGCATGGCCCCCTTC. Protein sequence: CASSSRTGGMAPF.

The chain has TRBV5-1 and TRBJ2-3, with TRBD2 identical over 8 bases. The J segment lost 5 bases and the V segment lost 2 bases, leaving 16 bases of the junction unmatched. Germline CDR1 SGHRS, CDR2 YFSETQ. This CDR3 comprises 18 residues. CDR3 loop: CASSFGAPSGSGRDTQYF. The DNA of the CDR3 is TGCGCCAGCAGCTTCGGGGCGCCTAGCGGGTCGGGCCGAGATACGCAGTATTTT. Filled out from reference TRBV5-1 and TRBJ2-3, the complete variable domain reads KAGVTQTPRYLIKTRGQQVTLSCSPISGHRSVSWYQQTPGQGLQFLFEYFSETQRNKGNFPGRFSGRQFSNSRSEMNVSTLELGDSALYLCASSFGAPSGSGRDTQYFGPGTRLTVL.

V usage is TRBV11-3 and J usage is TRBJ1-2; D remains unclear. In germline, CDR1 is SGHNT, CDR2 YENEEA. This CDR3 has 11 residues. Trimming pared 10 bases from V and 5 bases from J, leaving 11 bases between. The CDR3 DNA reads TGTGCCACCCCCCCGGGGTATGGCTACACCTTC. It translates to CATPPGYGYTF. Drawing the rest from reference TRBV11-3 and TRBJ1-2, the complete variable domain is EAGVVQSPRYKIIEKKQPVAFWCNPISGHNTLYWYLQNLGQGPELLIRYENEEAVDDSQLPKDRFSAERLKGVDSTLKIQPAELGDSAVYLCATPPGYGYTFGSGTRLTVV.

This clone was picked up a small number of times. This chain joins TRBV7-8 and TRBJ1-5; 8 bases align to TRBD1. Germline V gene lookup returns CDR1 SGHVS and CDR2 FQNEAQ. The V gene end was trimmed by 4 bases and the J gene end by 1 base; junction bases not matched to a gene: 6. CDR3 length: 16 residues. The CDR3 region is CASSSRRTGSNQPQHF. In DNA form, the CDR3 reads TGTGCCAGCAGCTCCCGACGGACAGGGAGCAATCAGCCCCAGCATTTT.

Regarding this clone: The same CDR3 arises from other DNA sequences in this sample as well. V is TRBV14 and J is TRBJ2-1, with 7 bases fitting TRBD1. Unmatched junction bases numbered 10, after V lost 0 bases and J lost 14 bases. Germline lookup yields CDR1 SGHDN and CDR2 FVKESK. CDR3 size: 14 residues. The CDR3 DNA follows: TGTGCCAGCAGCCAAGATCTCATCGGGACAGTGGAGTTCTTC. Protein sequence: CASSQDLIGTVEFF.

CDR3 amino acids: CASSDSGRGYEQYF. CDR3 DNA: TGTGCCAGCAGCGATAGCGGGAGAGGCTACGAGCAGTACTTC. The chain combines TRBV6-5 with TRBJ2-7, with 9 bases lining up with TRBD2. This CDR3 region has 14 residues. Unmatched junction bases numbered 6, after V lost 6 bases and J lost 3 bases. From germline, CDR1 is MNHEY and CDR2 SVGAGI.

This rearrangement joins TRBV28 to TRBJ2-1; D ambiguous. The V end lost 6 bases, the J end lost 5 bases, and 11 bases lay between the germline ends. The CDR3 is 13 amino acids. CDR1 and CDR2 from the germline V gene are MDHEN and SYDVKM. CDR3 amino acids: CASSLSWDNEQFF. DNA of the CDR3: TGTGCCAGCAGCCTCTCATGGGACAATGAGCAGTTCTTC.

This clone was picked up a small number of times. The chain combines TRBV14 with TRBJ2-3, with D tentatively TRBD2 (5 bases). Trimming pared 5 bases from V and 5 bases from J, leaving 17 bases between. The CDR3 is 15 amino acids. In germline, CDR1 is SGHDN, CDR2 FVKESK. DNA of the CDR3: TGTGCCAGCAGCTTGTCCGCGGGCTCCATAGATACGCAGTATTTT. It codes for CASSLSAGSIDTQYF.

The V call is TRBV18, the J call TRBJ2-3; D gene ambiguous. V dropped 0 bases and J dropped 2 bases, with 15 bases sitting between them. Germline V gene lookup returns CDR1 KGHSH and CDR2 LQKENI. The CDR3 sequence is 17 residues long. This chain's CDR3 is CASSPPIPKRNTDTQYF. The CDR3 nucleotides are TGTGCCAGCTCACCACCGATCCCAAAGAGGAACACAGATACGCAGTATTTT.

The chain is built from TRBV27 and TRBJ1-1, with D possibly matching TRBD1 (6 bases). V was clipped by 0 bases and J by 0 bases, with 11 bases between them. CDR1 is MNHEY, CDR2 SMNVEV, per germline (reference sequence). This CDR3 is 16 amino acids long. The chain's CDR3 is CASSLSGTLMNTEAFF. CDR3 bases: TGTGCCAGCAGTTTATCGGGGACACTTATGAACACTGAAGCTTTCTTT.

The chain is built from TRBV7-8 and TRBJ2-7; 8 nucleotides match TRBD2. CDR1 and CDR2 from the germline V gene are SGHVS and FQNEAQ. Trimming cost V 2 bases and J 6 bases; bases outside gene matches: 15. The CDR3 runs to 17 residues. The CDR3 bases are TGTGCCAGCAGCTTAACGGGGCTTCGCGGGAGGCCCCTCGAGCAGTACTTC. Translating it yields CASSLTGLRGRPLEQYF.

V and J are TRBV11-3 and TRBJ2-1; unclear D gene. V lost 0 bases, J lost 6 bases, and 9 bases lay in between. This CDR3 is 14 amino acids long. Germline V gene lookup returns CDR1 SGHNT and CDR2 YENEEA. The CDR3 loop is CASSLEGSRNEQFF. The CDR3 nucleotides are TGTGCCAGCAGCTTAGAGGGCAGCCGCAATGAGCAGTTCTTC.

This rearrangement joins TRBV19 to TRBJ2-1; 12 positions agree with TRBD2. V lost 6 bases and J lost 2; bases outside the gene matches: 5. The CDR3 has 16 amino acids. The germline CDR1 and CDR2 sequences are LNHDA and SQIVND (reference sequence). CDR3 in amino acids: CASRLASGGAYNEQFF. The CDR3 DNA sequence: TGTGCCAGTAGACTTGCTAGCGGGGGGGCCTACAATGAGCAGTTCTTC.

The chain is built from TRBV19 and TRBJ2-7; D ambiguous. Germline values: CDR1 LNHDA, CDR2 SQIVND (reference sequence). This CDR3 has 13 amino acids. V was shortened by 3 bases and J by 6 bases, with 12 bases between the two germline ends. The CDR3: CASSIGGVGEQYF. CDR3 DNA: TGTGCCAGTAGTATTGGCGGAGTCGGCGAGCAGTACTTC.

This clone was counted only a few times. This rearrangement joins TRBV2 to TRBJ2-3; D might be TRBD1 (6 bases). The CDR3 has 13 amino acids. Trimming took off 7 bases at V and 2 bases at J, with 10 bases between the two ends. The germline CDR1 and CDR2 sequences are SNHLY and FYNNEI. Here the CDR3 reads CASKRQVTDTQYF. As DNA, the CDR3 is TGTGCCAGCAAGAGACAGGTCACAGATACGCAGTATTTT.

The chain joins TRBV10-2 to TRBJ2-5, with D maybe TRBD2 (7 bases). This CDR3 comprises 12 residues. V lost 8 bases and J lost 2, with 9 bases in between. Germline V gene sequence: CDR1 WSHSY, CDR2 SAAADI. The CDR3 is CASGRGQETQYF. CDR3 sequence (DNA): TGCGCCAGCGGGAGGGGGCAAGAGACCCAGTACTTC.

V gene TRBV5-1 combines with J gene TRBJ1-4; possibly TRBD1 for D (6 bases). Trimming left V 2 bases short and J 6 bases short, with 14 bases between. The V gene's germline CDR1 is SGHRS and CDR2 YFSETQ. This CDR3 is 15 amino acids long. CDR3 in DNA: TGCGCCAGCAGCTTAGTAGGGGGGAGTCATGAAAAACTGTTTTTT. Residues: CASSLVGGSHEKLFF.

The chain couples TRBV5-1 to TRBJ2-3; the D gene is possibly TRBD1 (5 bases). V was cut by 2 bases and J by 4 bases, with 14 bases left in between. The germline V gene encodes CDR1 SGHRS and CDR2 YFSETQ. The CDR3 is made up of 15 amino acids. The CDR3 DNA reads TGCGCCAGCAGCTTAAGGGGCTTGAGTGCAGATACGCAGTATTTT. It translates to CASSLRGLSADTQYF.

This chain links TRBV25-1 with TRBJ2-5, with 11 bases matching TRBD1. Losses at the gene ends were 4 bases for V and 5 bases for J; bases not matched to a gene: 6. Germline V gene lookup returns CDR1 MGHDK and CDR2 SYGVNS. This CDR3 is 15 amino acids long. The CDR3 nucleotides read TGTGCCAGCAGTGCTGGGGACAGGGGGACGGAGACCCAGTACTTC. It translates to CASSAGDRGTETQYF.

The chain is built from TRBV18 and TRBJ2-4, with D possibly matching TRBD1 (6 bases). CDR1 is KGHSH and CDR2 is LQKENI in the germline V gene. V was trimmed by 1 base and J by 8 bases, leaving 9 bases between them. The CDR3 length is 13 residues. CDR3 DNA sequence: TGTGCCAGCTCACCACAACAGGGAGACATTCAGTACTTC. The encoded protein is CASSPQQGDIQYF.

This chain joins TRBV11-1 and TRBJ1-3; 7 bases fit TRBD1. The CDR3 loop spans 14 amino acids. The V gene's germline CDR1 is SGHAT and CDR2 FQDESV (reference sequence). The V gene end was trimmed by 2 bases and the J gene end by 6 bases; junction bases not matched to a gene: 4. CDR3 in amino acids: CASSLPGQTNTIYF. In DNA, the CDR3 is TGTGCCAGCAGCTTACCGGGACAGACAAACACCATATATTTT.

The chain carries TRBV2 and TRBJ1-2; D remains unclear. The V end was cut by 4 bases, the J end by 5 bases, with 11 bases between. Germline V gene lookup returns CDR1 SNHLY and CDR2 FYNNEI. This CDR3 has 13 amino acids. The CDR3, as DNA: TGTGCCAGCAGTGGTGACGGCCGATATGGCTACACCTTC. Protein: CASSGDGRYGYTF.

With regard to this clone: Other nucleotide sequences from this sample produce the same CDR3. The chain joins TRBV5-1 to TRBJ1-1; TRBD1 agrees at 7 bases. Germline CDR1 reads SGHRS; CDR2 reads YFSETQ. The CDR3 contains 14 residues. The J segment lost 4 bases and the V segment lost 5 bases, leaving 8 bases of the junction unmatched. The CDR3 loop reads CASSLSGGLTEAFF. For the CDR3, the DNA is TGCGCCAGCAGTCTTTCAGGGGGGCTCACTGAAGCTTTCTTT.

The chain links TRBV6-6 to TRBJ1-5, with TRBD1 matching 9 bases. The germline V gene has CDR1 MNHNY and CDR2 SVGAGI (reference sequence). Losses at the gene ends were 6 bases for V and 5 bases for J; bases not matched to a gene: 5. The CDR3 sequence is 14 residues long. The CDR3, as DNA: TGTGCCAGCAGACCGGGACAGGGTTATCAGCCCCAGCATTTT. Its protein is CASRPGQGYQPQHF.

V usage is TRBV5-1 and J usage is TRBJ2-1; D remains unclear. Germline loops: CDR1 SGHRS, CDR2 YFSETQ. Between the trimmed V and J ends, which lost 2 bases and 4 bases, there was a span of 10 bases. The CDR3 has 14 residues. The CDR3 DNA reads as TGCGCCAGCAGCTTTAGAGTGGAGTACAATGAGCAGTTCTTC. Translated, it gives CASSFRVEYNEQFF.